The clone carrying this TCR beta chain was picked up one time. The sample belongs to a study of early stage breast cancer tumors. Germline-derived CDR1 and CDR2 are MDHEN and SYDVKM. With V trimmed by 10 bases and J by 4 bases, 9 bases remained unmatched. The CDR3 is made up of 14 amino acids. The table came from immunoSEQ multiplex PCR; TCRdb's copy has only in-frame clones and leaves some out. The sample consists of 50,000 to 65,000 clones, 90% to 95% of them appearing once. V is TRBV28 and J is TRBJ2-7; TRBD2 matches 11 bases. The sample comprised blood. The receptor was derived from a person between 65 and 79 years old with breast cancer. In DNA, the CDR3 is TGTGCCATGGGAGGGACTAGCGGAATTTACGAGCAGTACTTC. Translated, it gives CAMGGTSGIYEQYF.